These T cell receptor beta chains were read from a single sample in a study of blood T cell repertoires in COVID-19. TCRdb's table, derived via immunoSEQ multiplex PCR, lists solely in-frame clones and lacks some. Of around 96,000 clones listed, over 90% were seen once; the top ten hold about 4.7%. The source material was peripheral blood. The receptors originated from a human donor with active COVID-19. The donor label of this sample is uncertain. CDR3s include the opening cysteine and the closing phenylalanine or tryptophan. Each record gives: D gene, V gene, J gene, CDR3 protein. D genes are given only for firm matches.

>NA|TRBV28|TRBJ2-1
CATLAPGSYNEQFF
>NA|TRBV19|TRBJ1-1
CASSWGPGSEAFF
>NA|TRBV27|TRBJ1-2
CASSLTTGSPYGYTF
>NA|TRBV20-1|TRBJ2-1
CSARTDNEQFF
>TRBD1|TRBV11-2|TRBJ1-3
CASSPWGQGSGNTIYF
>NA|TRBV14|TRBJ1-6
CASSQEQARSYNSPLHF
>TRBD1|TRBV6-5|TRBJ2-7
CASRETGSYEQYF
>TRBD1|TRBV6-1|TRBJ1-2
CASSDGQGFSYGYTF
>TRBD1|TRBV19|TRBJ2-5
CASSARQGMETQYF
>TRBD2|TRBV9|TRBJ2-7
CASSHGGTSPTYEQYF
>NA|TRBV15|TRBJ2-2
CATSRDASVTGELFF
>TRBD1|TRBV7-9|TRBJ2-4
CASSDGQGIAKNIQYF
>NA|TRBV9|TRBJ1-2
CASSFNFQGWDGYTF
>NA|TRBV5-1|TRBJ2-1
CASPVGDEQFF
>NA|TRBV3-1/TRBV3-2|TRBJ2-1
CASSTKTGLDEQFF
>TRBD2|TRBV5-6|TRBJ2-1
CASSEPGLAGVLEQFF
>TRBD1|TRBV27|TRBJ2-3
CASSLWGTGGYTQYF
>TRBD2|TRBV10-1|TRBJ2-7
CASSESWSGGTYEQYF
>TRBD1|TRBV6-5|TRBJ1-5
CASSSQGYNQPQHF
>NA|TRBV7-2|TRBJ2-7
CASSTGDSSYEQYF
>NA|TRBV10-1|TRBJ1-5
CASSEGSVNQPQHF
>TRBD2|TRBV7-3|TRBJ2-3
CASSLRDRGAPGLAGGRPDTQYF
>NA|TRBV6-6|TRBJ1-4
CASSYSGGVKLFF
>NA|TRBV6-2/TRBV6-3|TRBJ2-5
CASSTPGETQYF
>NA|TRBV11-2|TRBJ2-1
CASSLDPRTVSYNEQFF
>TRBD1|TRBV11-3|TRBJ2-1
CASSFPRDRGYNEQFF
>NA|TRBV7-9|TRBJ2-7
CASSPGESSYEQYF
>TRBD1|TRBV19|TRBJ2-1
CASRSGDRGDNEQFF
>NA|TRBV3-1/TRBV3-2|TRBJ2-7
CASSHTGSEQYF
>NA|TRBV28|TRBJ1-5
CAEAGSNQPQHF
>NA|TRBV12-3/TRBV12-4|TRBJ2-5
CASSFYSQETQYF